The sequence of this TCR beta chain was determined in a study of blood T cell repertoires in COVID-19. At the level of the study: In each case, the material was cDNA or gDNA derived from T cells, B-cell-depleted T cells, or PBMCs.

Participants reported their clinical history, and cohort assignment relied on those reports. Two consecutive negative NP/OP PCR tests, clearance, or resolved symptoms defined Cohort 3 recovery. Here immunoSEQ multiplex PCR was the method, and the copy in TCRdb shows in-frame clones only, minus some. The sample includes roughly 380,000 clones, 80% to 90% seen only once; the top ten take under 1.5%. The CDR3 length is 16 residues. V was pared by 0 bases and J by 3 bases, with 14 bases between. Germline V lookup: CDR1 MNHEY, CDR2 SVGAGI. This TCR was recovered from a man aged 30 to 45 who had recovered from COVID-19. The genes are TRBV6-5 and TRBJ1-2, with D possibly TRBD1 on 6 matching bases. Sample: PBMCs or T cells enriched from blood (not recorded which). CDR3 loop: CASSYSRGGGDYGYTF. In DNA form, the CDR3 reads TGTGCCAGCAGTTACTCTAGGGGGGGAGGGGACTATGGCTACACCTTC.